The clone carrying this T cell receptor beta chain was seen many times. This specimen belongs to a study of T cells in Graves' hyperthyroidism and ophthalmopathy. PBMCs stemmed from 10 ml fresh peripheral blood. V gave up 3 bases and J gave up 3 bases, with 18 bases separating them. Germline values: CDR1 DFQATT, CDR2 SNEGSKA (reference sequence). There are 16 residues in the CDR3. Amplified TCR beta CDR3 regions came from RNA transcripts. The TCR CDR3 was amplified in a first-round RT-PCR using the HTBI primer set. MiXCR was run by TCRdb on the multiplex PCR reads, yielding one entry per CDR3 protein. The table includes approximately 600,000 distinct CDR3 sequences, under 25% detected once.

What was sequenced was blood. The gene calls are TRBV20-1 and TRBJ2-1, with D possibly matching TRBD2 (6 bases). This TCR was sampled from a man aged 25 to 40 with Graves' ophthalmopathy. Written as DNA, the CDR3 is TGCAGTGCTAGCCCCGCCGGCGGACTAAACTACAATGAGCAGTTCTTC. Translated, it gives CSASPAGGLNYNEQFF.